This T cell receptor beta chain was profiled in a study of CD8 T cells in Susac syndrome. Roughly 0.45 to 1 ug RNA was reverse transcribed with random hexamers. Amplification of the TCR beta CDR3 was carried out by immunoSEQ multiplex PCR, which spanned a total of 54 Vbeta and 13 Jbeta segments. TCRdb redid the calling of the immunoSEQ multiplex PCR reads with MiXCR, one entry per CDR3 protein. Of 45,000 to 55,000 distinct CDR3 sequences listed, 93% are singletons. CD8+ and CD4+ T cells from blood underwent TCR beta sequencing, which was carried out in a high-throughput format. Controls were healthy donors (matched for age and sex). The sequencing sample was made of CD8+ T cells from PBMCs. This clonotype was sampled from a human donor in good health.

In nucleotides, the CDR3 is TGTGCCAGCAGCTCCAGGGGGAATCAGCCCCAGCATTTT. This sequence encodes CASSSRGNQPQHF. The rearrangement joins TRBV7-9 to TRBJ1-5; 7 bases align to TRBD1. The length of the CDR3 is 13 residues. J lost 4 bases, V lost 4 bases, and 1 base had no gene match. CDR1 is SEHNR and CDR2 is FQNEAQ in the germline V gene (reference sequence).